This TCR beta chain was sequenced during a study of beta chain features in type 1 diabetes. Study details: The samples had around 98 million sorted cells examined in all.

What was sequenced were expressed TCRB transcripts, since all of the isolated RNA had been reverse transcribed. TCRdb's table, derived via immunoSEQ multiplex PCR, lists solely in-frame clones and lacks some. In the table there are a few hundred thousand clones, around 24% of which are singletons. Findings of the study overall: In all four CD4+ subsets, TCRB CDR3 length was significantly, moderately reduced in type 1 diabetes.

The CDR3 runs to 14 residues. CDR1 and CDR2 (germline): LNHNV, YYDKDF (reference sequence). V shed 3 bases, J shed 2 bases, and the junction held 4 bases outside the gene matches. Sorting that relied on CD45RO/CCR7/CD25/CD127/CD95/CD27 yielded CD4+ naive, central memory, regulatory and stem cell-like memory cells. Regarding this clone: The antigen is not known.

This TCR was sampled from a young woman with type 1 diabetes. The sequencing sample was made of naive CD4+ T cells from blood. The J gene is TRBJ2-7, the V gene TRBV15, with 7 nucleotides matching TRBD2. The CDR3 region is CATSRAGGAYEQYF. CDR3 in DNA: TGTGCCACCAGCAGGGCTGGGGGGGCCTACGAGCAGTACTTC.